This entry concerns a single TCR beta chain. The data derive from a study of blood T cell repertoires in COVID-19. Study information: Whether acute or convalescent, the COVID-19 samples came from the United States, Italy and Spain.

There are 12 residues in the CDR3. The germline V gene encodes CDR1 SGHVS and CDR2 FQNEAQ. Trimming pared 1 base from V and 6 bases from J, leaving 7 bases between. In the authors' workflow: Reference gene primer amplification gave estimated nucleated cell counts. The assay was immunoSEQ multiplex PCR, and TCRdb's table has in-frame clones only and misses some. That table supplies the V and J calls and clone size; D and trimming were determined from the DNA. The table includes about 190,000 clones, under 80% detected once. This chain links TRBV7-8 with TRBJ2-7; tentative D call: TRBD2 (5 bases). The sequencing input was peripheral blood. The sequence derives from a man aged 50 or older who had recovered from COVID-19. In DNA, the CDR3 is TGTGCCAGCAGCTTAGGGACTCTCGAGCAGTACTTC. Its protein product is CASSLGTLEQYF.